The clone carrying this T cell receptor beta chain is a singleton in its sample. Its antigen remains unknown. Measured with immunoSEQ multiplex PCR; TCRdb has only the in-frame clones, and not every one. The sample yields 90,000 to 100,000 clones, about 77% seen once. Time point denoted: cycle 4 day 1 (C4D1), after 5 to 7 weeks of nivolumab. Each patient's relapse followed autologous stem cell transplantation, and brentuximab vedotin exposure varied. The data were obtained in a study of PD-1 blockade in classical Hodgkin lymphoma. In the study overall: Patients had nivolumab dosed at 3 mg/kg, delivered intravenously every 2 weeks.

CDR1 and CDR2 from the germline V gene are LNHDA and SQIVND (reference sequence). With V trimmed by 1 base and J by 2 bases, 1 base remained unmatched. The CDR3 covers 16 residues. Study-wide points: TCR diversity at baseline was reported to be reduced in newly diagnosed patients relative to healthy donors. Baseline diversity in complete responders resembled that of newly diagnosed patients. Compared with baseline, CD4+ but not CD8+ TCR diversity had risen significantly by C4D1.

The material sequenced was peripheral blood mononuclear cells (PBMCs), taken before the fourth cycle of nivolumab. The chain employs TRBV19 and TRBJ2-1, with 11 bases lining up with TRBD1. This clonotype was sampled from a human donor with classical Hodgkin lymphoma. Here the CDR3 reads CASSIGTGGAYNEQFF. The DNA of the CDR3 is TGTGCCAGTAGTATAGGGACAGGGGGCGCCTACAATGAGCAGTTCTTC.